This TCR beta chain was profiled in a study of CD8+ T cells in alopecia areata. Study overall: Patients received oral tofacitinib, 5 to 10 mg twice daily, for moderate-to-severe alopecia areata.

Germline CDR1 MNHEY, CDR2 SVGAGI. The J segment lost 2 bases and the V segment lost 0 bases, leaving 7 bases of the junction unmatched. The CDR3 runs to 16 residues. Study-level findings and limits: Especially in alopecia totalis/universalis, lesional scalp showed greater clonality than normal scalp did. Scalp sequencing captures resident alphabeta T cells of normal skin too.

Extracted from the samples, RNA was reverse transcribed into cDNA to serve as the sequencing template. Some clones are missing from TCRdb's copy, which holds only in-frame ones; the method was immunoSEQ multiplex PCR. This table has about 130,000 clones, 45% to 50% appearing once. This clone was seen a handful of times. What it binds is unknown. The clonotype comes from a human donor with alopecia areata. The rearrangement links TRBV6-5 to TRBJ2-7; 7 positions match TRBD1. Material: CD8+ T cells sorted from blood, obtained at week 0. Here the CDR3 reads CASSYSRTGLAYEQYF. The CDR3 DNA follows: TGTGCCAGCAGTTACTCCCGGACAGGTCTGGCCTACGAGCAGTACTTC.